This T cell receptor (beta chain) was documented in a study of regulatory T cells in long-lasting Graves disease. In its sample, this clonotype was seen a few times. Its antigen is unidentified. This may be a read error: a much more frequent sequence differs by one nucleotide. The sample's time point: newly diagnosed GD, antithyroid drugs for less than 3 months. PBMC RNA was the source of the TCR library. Study-level points and caveats: Whereas 966 public clonotypes were shared by new patients, persistent patients shared more, at around 2,700.

TCR beta libraries were built with iRepertoire HTBI primers and Arm-PCR of CDR3 regions. Using its own MiXCR run on the multiplex PCR reads, TCRdb lists one record per CDR3 protein. The repertoire consists of around 480,000 distinct CDR3 sequences, with under 20% occurring once and the leading ten covering over 9%. Trimming removed 5 bases at V and 9 bases at J, with 25 bases between. The CDR3 covers 16 residues. CDR1 is MNHEY and CDR2 is SMNVEV in the germline V gene (reference sequence). In addition, the sample was reused for a study of T cells in Graves' hyperthyroidism and ophthalmopathy. Turning to that study: Most clonotypes that expanded in the thyroid above 0.001 also showed up in blood.

This sequence originates from a man aged 40-49 years with Graves disease. This material consisted of peripheral blood mononuclear cells (PBMCs), taken at new diagnosis, from a patient treated with antithyroid drugs. The chain combines TRBV27 with TRBJ2-5; possibly TRBD1 for D (6 bases). This CDR3 reads CASSQNLPGGRYPQYF. The CDR3 DNA is TGTGCCAGCAGTCAAAACCTTCCTGGGGGCAGGTATCCCCAGTACTTC.